This T cell receptor beta chain was retrieved from a study of blood T cell repertoires in COVID-19. Study information: The United States, Italy and Spain supplied acute and convalescent COVID-19 samples. In each case, the material was cDNA or gDNA derived from T cells, B-cell-depleted T cells, or PBMCs.

The CDR3 totals 14 residues. V was pared by 3 bases and J by 2 bases, with 11 bases between. CDR1 and CDR2 from the germline V gene are SGDLS and YYNGEE. Participant ages covered about 18 to 90 years across about 25 US areas. In assigning cohorts, the study relied on participant-reported clinical history. Measured with immunoSEQ multiplex PCR; TCRdb has only the in-frame clones, and not every one. The sample has around 340,000 clones; about 86% are singletons. This clone was seen a single time. This TCR was sampled from a middle-aged woman with acute COVID-19. The V gene is TRBV9, the J gene TRBJ1-1; maybe TRBD1 (6 bases). Sample: PBMCs or T cells enriched from blood (not recorded which). DNA of the CDR3: TGTGCCAGCAGCGCGCGGACAGATAACACTGAAGCTTTCTTT. Its translation is CASSARTDNTEAFF.